One sample yielded the 31 T cell receptor beta chains listed below, sequenced in a study of memory B cells and T cells in multiple sclerosis. Separate sequencing covered autoproliferating (CFSE-dim) and non-proliferating (CFSE-high) T cells from stimulus-free culture. Replicate wells were pooled after more than 6 days of stimulus-free culture of around 54 million CFSE-labeled PBMCs. No antigen has been identified for these receptors. Some clones are missing from TCRdb's copy, which holds only in-frame ones; the method was immunoSEQ multiplex PCR. The sample has approximately 32,000 clones, about 84% seen once. Sequencing was performed on PBMCs from blood kept in culture. The receptors derive from a human donor with multiple sclerosis.

This clone was observed a few times. This chain connects TRBV5-1 to TRBJ2-7; 10 nucleotides align to TRBD2. This CDR3 has 16 residues. The V segment lost 2 bases and the J segment 0 bases; nucleotides outside the gene matches: 5. Germline assignment: CDR1 SGHRS and CDR2 YFSETQ. CDR3 DNA sequence: TGCGCCAGCAGCTTCTCTAGCGGGGGTTTCTCCTACGAGCAGTACTTC. This sequence encodes CASSFSSGGFSYEQYF. The variable domain in full, completed from reference TRBV5-1 and TRBJ2-7, reads KAGVTQTPRYLIKTRGQQVTLSCSPISGHRSVSWYQQTPGQGLQFLFEYFSETQRNKGNFPGRFSGRQFSNSRSEMNVSTLELGDSALYLCASSFSSGGFSYEQYFGPGTRLTVT.

The V gene is TRBV5-1, the J gene TRBJ2-7; 8 bases match TRBD2. This CDR3 spans 14 amino acids. The junction had 7 bases not matched to a gene; V was cut back by 1 base and J by 7 bases. Per germline, CDR1 SGHRS and CDR2 YFSETQ. CDR3 nucleotides: TGCGCCAGCAGCTTGTGGGAGACTAGCGCGGAGCAGTACTTC. Protein sequence: CASSLWETSAEQYF. Together with reference TRBV5-1 and TRBJ2-7, the CDR3 gives the full variable domain: KAGVTQTPRYLIKTRGQQVTLSCSPISGHRSVSWYQQTPGQGLQFLFEYFSETQRNKGNFPGRFSGRQFSNSRSEMNVSTLELGDSALYLCASSLWETSAEQYFGPGTRLTVT.

The genes are TRBV7-9 and TRBJ1-1; possibly TRBD1 for D (5 bases). In germline, CDR1 is SEHNR, CDR2 FQNEAQ (reference sequence). CDR3 length: 16 residues. With 5 bases removed from V and 1 base from J, the gap between germline ends came to 17 bases. CDR3 nucleotide sequence: TGTGCCAGCAGCCTGCTTGTGGGGACGGGGAACACTGAAGCTTTCTTT. This codes for CASSLLVGTGNTEAFF.

The CDR3: CASSLDLGQGGGYNEQFF. The DNA for the CDR3 is TGTGCCAGCAGCTTAGATCTGGGACAGGGTGGTGGCTACAATGAGCAGTTCTTC. This chain uses TRBV7-2 with TRBJ2-1, with TRBD1 identical over 9 bases. The germline CDR1 and CDR2 sequences are SGHTA and FQGNSA. The length of the CDR3 is 18 residues. V dropped 1 base and J dropped 3; count of bases not matched to a gene: 10.

This clone appeared a few times. This sequence joins TRBV19 and TRBJ2-7, with 10 bases matching TRBD2. The V and J ends lost 8 bases and 4 bases, in that order; junction bases with no gene match: 8. CDR3 length: 14 amino acids. Germline-derived CDR1 and CDR2 are LNHDA and SQIVND (reference sequence). DNA of the CDR3: TGTGCCAGTTCGACTTCGACTAGCGGGTACGAGCAGTACTTC. Translating it yields CASSTSTSGYEQYF. Full variable domain (remainder filled in from reference TRBV19 and TRBJ2-7): DGGITQSPKYLFRKEGQNVTLSCEQNLNHDAMYWYRQDPGQGLRLIYYSQIVNDFQKGDIAEGYSVSREKKESFPLTVTSAQKNPTAFYLCASSTSTSGYEQYFGPGTRLTVT.

The rearrangement joins TRBV7-3 to TRBJ2-1; TRBD2 is a possible D gene (6 bases). V lost 3 bases and J lost 6, with 12 bases in between. The CDR3 has 14 residues. Germline CDR1 and CDR2: SGHTA and FQGTGA. Here the CDR3 reads CASSLVGGINEQFF. The CDR3 DNA follows: TGTGCCAGCAGCTTGGTCGGCGGGATCAATGAGCAGTTCTTC.

The J gene is TRBJ2-7, the V gene TRBV27; D call uncertain. CDR1 and CDR2 from the germline V gene are MNHEY and SMNVEV (reference sequence). The CDR3 loop spans 16 amino acids. V was pared by 0 bases and J by 7 bases, with 19 bases between. CDR3 protein: CASSLSGVEHGKEQYF. In DNA, the CDR3 is TGTGCCAGCAGTTTATCCGGTGTCGAACATGGCAAGGAGCAGTACTTC.

The chain uses TRBV6-1 and TRBJ2-3; D uncertain. V lost 2 bases to trimming and J lost 6 bases, with 6 bases between them. Germline CDR1 MNHNS, CDR2 SASEGT. This CDR3 is 12 amino acids long. The CDR3 region has the DNA TGTGCCAGCAGTGAATTGGGGGATACGCAGTATTTT. Protein: CASSELGDTQYF.

This chain connects TRBV27 to TRBJ2-7; TRBD2 matches 7 bases. The CDR3 has 14 amino acids. V shed 5 bases, J shed 6 bases, and the junction held 10 bases outside the gene matches. Germline V gene lookup returns CDR1 MNHEY and CDR2 SMNVEV (reference sequence). The chain's CDR3 is CASSPRTPGGEQYF. The CDR3 nucleotides are TGTGCCAGCAGTCCCCGGACCCCGGGAGGCGAGCAGTACTTC.

This rearrangement joins TRBV7-6 to TRBJ1-1, with 10 bases fitting TRBD1. This CDR3 is 17 amino acids long. The J segment lost 3 bases and the V segment lost 5 bases, leaving 12 bases of the junction unmatched. The germline V gene encodes CDR1 SGHVS and CDR2 FNYEAQ. The CDR3 bases are TGTGCCAGCAGCATAGGTCCGGGACAGGGGTGGGACACTGAAGCTTTCTTT. Translated: CASSIGPGQGWDTEAFF.

The V and J genes are TRBV19 and TRBJ1-2; TRBD1 aligns across 8 bases. The CDR3 has 14 amino acids. Germline V CDR1 and CDR2: LNHDA, SQIVND (reference sequence). The ends lost 5 bases at V and 4 bases at J; junction bases unmatched: 6. The CDR3 region has the DNA TGTGCCAGTAGTGACGGACAGGGCCGCTATGGCTACACCTTC. Translation: CASSDGQGRYGYTF.

The rearrangement uses TRBV6-6 and TRBJ2-2, with 15 bases matching TRBD2. Germline V gene sequence: CDR1 MNHNY, CDR2 SVGAGI (reference sequence). CDR3 length equals 15 residues. Trimming took 7 bases from V and 8 from J; bases not matched to a gene: 5. The CDR3 nucleotides read TGTGCCAGCAAAGGACTAGCGGGAGGGGCGGGGGAGCTGTTTTTT. Its protein product is CASKGLAGGAGELFF.

In this sample, this clone turned up once. This rearrangement joins TRBV5-4 to TRBJ2-5; 12 positions match TRBD2. The CDR3 covers 16 residues. In germline, CDR1 is SGHNT, CDR2 YYREEE (reference sequence). Trimming cost V 4 bases and J 4 bases; bases outside gene matches: 8. CDR3 residues: CASSHPTSGSAETQYF. CDR3 sequence (DNA): TGTGCCAGCAGCCATCCGACTAGCGGGAGTGCAGAGACCCAGTACTTC.

The chain joins TRBV7-9 to TRBJ2-7; a weak D match, TRBD2 (5 bases). CDR1 and CDR2 (germline): SEHNR, FQNEAQ (reference sequence). This CDR3 has 13 residues. Trimming stripped 5 bases from V and 7 bases from J, with 15 bases between. In DNA form, the CDR3 reads TGTGCCAGCAGCCCGGGCCTAACGGGGGAGCAGTACTTC. As protein: CASSPGLTGEQYF.

Concerning this clone itself: Distinct nucleotide sequences in the sample also encode this CDR3. The chain has TRBV2 and TRBJ2-7; D is uncertain. The CDR3 contains 10 residues. In germline, CDR1 is SNHLY, CDR2 FYNNEI. Trimming removed 4 bases from V and 4 bases from J, with 2 bases in between. The CDR3 spells CASSGYEQYF. CDR3 bases: TGTGCCAGCAGTGGATACGAGCAGTACTTC.

Only one count was recorded for this clone. The chain couples TRBV6-6 to TRBJ1-3; TRBD1 matches at 7 bases. After removal of 7 bases from V and 0 bases from J, the junction contained 3 bases not matched to a gene. Germline V gives CDR1 MNHNY, CDR2 SVGAGI (reference sequence). The CDR3 loop spans 14 amino acids. The CDR3 DNA follows: TGTGCCAGCAAGGGGGCGAGCTCTGGAAACACCATATATTTT. Its translation is CASKGASSGNTIYF.

The chain has TRBV10-3 and TRBJ2-3; TRBD2 matches 13 bases. V lost 10 bases, J lost 2 bases, and 6 bases stayed unmatched. Germline V gene data show CDR1 as ENHRY and CDR2 as SYGVKD. The CDR3 is 15 residues long. Written as DNA, the CDR3 is TGTGCCACCCGGACTAGCGGGGGTAACACAGATACGCAGTATTTT. It codes for CATRTSGGNTDTQYF.

The chain recombines TRBV30 with TRBJ1-1; D remains unclear. The CDR3 has 14 residues. The V and J ends lost 1 base and 1 base respectively, with 10 bases between them. From germline, CDR1 is GTSNPN and CDR2 SVGIG (reference sequence). The CDR3 nucleotides read TGTGCCTGGAGTGATTGGGCCACGAACACTGAAGCTTTCTTT. Translation: CAWSDWATNTEAFF.

The V and J genes are TRBV2 and TRBJ2-3; 8 bases are shared with TRBD2. V lost 6 bases, J lost 2 bases, and 10 bases stayed unmatched. The CDR3 runs to 16 residues. Germline V gene sequence: CDR1 SNHLY, CDR2 FYNNEI. DNA for the CDR3: TGTGCCAGCAGGGGGCTTAGCGGGGCCTTCACAGATACGCAGTATTTT. This sequence encodes CASRGLSGAFTDTQYF.

V gene TRBV15 combines with J gene TRBJ2-6; D may be TRBD1 (5 bases). Germline-derived CDR1 and CDR2 are LNHNV and YYDKDF (reference sequence). With 4 bases removed from V and 1 base from J, the gap between germline ends came to 11 bases. CDR3 length: 16 residues. CDR3 region: CATSIDSGSGANVLTF. Here the CDR3 DNA reads TGTGCCACCAGCATCGACTCAGGGTCTGGGGCCAACGTCCTGACTTTC.

The chain links TRBV2 to TRBJ2-7; 8 positions agree with TRBD1. Losses at the gene ends were 8 bases for V and 9 bases for J; bases not matched to a gene: 15. The CDR3 totals 14 residues. Germline values: CDR1 SNHLY, CDR2 FYNNEI. This CDR3 is CASAPGQAELRQYF. CDR3 nucleotides: TGTGCCAGCGCCCCGGGACAGGCTGAATTGCGGCAGTACTTC.

The rearrangement joins TRBV7-6 to TRBJ2-5, with D unresolved. Germline V gene lookup returns CDR1 SGHVS and CDR2 FNYEAQ. The CDR3 totals 13 residues. Trimming cost V 1 base and J 2 bases, with 5 bases left between them. As DNA, the CDR3 is TGTGCCAGCAGCTTAGGGTTTCAAGAGACCCAGTACTTC. This codes for CASSLGFQETQYF.

The chain employs TRBV13 and TRBJ2-5; 8 bases map to TRBD1. Germline V lookup: CDR1 PRHDT, CDR2 FYEKMQ (reference sequence). Unmatched junction bases numbered 13, after V lost 4 bases and J lost 9 bases. CDR3 size: 15 residues. CDR3 nucleotides: TGTGCCAGCAGCTCGACACCGGGACAGGAGGGGCCCCAGTACTTC. Protein product: CASSSTPGQEGPQYF.

This clone was observed a single time. V and J are TRBV5-6 and TRBJ2-3; 9 bases fit TRBD2. Per the germline V gene, CDR1 is SGHDT and CDR2 is YYEEEE. The CDR3 spans 16 residues. After removal of 2 bases from V and 2 bases from J, the junction contained 6 bases not matched to a gene. As DNA, the CDR3 is TGTGCCAGCAGCTTAGCCAGCGGGGGGAACACAGATACGCAGTATTTT. Amino acids: CASSLASGGNTDTQYF.

Turning to this clone: Mismatch with germline at one junction end may stem from a read error. The gene calls are TRBV6-6 and TRBJ1-5, with D unresolved. Germline loops: CDR1 MNHNY, CDR2 SVGAGI (reference sequence). The CDR3 is 12 residues long. Here the CDR3 DNA reads TGTGCCAGCAGTCGCCAAGAAGGGCCCGAGCATTTT. The encoded protein is CASSRQEGPEHF.

The V call is TRBV27, the J call TRBJ2-5, with D tentatively TRBD1 or TRBD2 (7 bases each). Trimming stripped 4 bases from V and 5 bases from J, with 14 bases between. Germline CDR1 reads MNHEY; CDR2 reads SMNVEV (reference sequence). The CDR3 loop spans 14 amino acids. The CDR3 coding sequence is TGTGCCAGCAGTTGGGAGGGGGCCTCGGAGACCCAGTACTTC. This gives the protein CASSWEGASETQYF.

The V gene is TRBV5-1, the J gene TRBJ2-7; unclear D gene. Germline CDR1 reads SGHRS; CDR2 reads YFSETQ. V shed 2 bases and J shed 6 bases, with 12 bases lying between them. The CDR3 is 13 amino acids. This chain's CDR3 is CASSFFPEREQYF. CDR3 nucleotides: TGCGCCAGCAGCTTCTTTCCCGAGCGCGAGCAGTACTTC.

A remark on this clone: Other DNA sequences of this sample code for an identical CDR3. This chain uses TRBV2 with TRBJ2-3; possibly TRBD2 for D (6 bases). Trimming took 2 bases from V and 2 from J, leaving 11 bases between them. This CDR3 contains 15 residues. Germline V gives CDR1 SNHLY, CDR2 FYNNEI. Here the CDR3 DNA reads TGTGCCAGCAGTGAAATGGGAGGTCTCACAGATACGCAGTATTTT. This sequence encodes CASSEMGGLTDTQYF.

By share, this clone counts as medium-sized. This rearrangement joins TRBV4-1 to TRBJ1-4; 8 bases fit TRBD1. Germline-derived CDR1 and CDR2 are MGHRA and YSYEKL. Trimming cost V 3 bases and J 7 bases; bases outside gene matches: 7. There are 15 residues in the CDR3. The CDR3 reads CASSQTTGGSEKLFF. CDR3 nucleotide sequence: TGCGCCAGCAGCCAGACTACAGGGGGGAGTGAAAAACTGTTTTTT.

The chain couples TRBV9 to TRBJ2-1; TRBD1 matches 8 bases. Trimming at V came to 2 bases and at J to 1 base, leaving 2 bases not matched to a gene. CDR1 and CDR2 (germline): SGDLS, YYNGEE. The CDR3 covers 15 residues. In nucleotides, the CDR3 is TGTGCCAGCAGCGTGGACAGGGCATCCTACAATGAGCAGTTCTTC. Translated, it gives CASSVDRASYNEQFF.

In DNA, the CDR3 is TGTGCCAGTAACAAGGAGTCTGGCAATCAGCCCCAGCATTTT. Translating gives CASNKESGNQPQHF. The chain is built from TRBV19 and TRBJ1-5; no reliable D call. Germline V gene sequence: CDR1 LNHDA, CDR2 SQIVND (reference sequence). Trimming stripped 7 bases from V and 2 bases from J, with 12 bases between. There are 14 residues in the CDR3. The full variable domain, with the rest looked up from reference TRBV19 and TRBJ1-5, is DGGITQSPKYLFRKEGQNVTLSCEQNLNHDAMYWYRQDPGQGLRLIYYSQIVNDFQKGDIAEGYSVSREKKESFPLTVTSAQKNPTAFYLCASNKESGNQPQHFGDGTRLSIL.